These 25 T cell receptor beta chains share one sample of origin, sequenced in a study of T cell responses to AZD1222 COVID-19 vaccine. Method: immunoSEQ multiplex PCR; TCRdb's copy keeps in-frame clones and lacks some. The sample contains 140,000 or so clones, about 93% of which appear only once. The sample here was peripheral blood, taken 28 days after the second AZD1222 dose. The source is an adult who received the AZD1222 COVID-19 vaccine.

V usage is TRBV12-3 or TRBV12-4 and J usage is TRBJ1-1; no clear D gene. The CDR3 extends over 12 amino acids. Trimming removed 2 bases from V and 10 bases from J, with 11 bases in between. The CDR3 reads CASSLFGTGAFF. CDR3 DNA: TGTGCCAGCAGTTTATTTGGAACGGGAGCTTTCTTT.

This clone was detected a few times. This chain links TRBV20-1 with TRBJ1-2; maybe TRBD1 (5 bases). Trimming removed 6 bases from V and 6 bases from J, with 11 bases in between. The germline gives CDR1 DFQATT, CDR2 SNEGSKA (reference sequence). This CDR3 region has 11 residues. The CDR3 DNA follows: TGCAGTGCACGGGGCCTCCATGGCTACACCTTC. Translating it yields CSARGLHGYTF.

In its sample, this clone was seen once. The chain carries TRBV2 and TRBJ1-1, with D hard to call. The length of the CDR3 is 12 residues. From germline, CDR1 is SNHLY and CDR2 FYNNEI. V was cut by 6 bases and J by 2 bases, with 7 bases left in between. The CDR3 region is CASSRLNTEAFF. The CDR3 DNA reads TGTGCCAGCAGCAGGCTAAACACTGAAGCTTTCTTT.

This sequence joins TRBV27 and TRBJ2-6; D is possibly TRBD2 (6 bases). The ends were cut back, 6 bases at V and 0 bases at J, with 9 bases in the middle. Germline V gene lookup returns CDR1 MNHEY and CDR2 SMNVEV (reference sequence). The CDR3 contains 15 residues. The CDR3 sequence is CASRRGDSGANVLTF. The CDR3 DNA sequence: TGTGCCAGCAGGCGGGGCGACTCTGGGGCCAACGTCCTGACTTTC.

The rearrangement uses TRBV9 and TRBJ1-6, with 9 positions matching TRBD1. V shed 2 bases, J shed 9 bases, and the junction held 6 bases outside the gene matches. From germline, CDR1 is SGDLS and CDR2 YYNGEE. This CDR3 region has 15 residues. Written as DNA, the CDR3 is TGTGCCAGCAGCGTGTCCGGGACAGGGTCTTCACCCCTCCACTTT. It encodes CASSVSGTGSSPLHF.

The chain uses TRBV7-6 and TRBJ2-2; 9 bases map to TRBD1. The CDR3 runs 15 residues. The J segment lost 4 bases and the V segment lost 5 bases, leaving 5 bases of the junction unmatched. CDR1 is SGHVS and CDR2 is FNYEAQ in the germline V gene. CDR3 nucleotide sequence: TGTGCCAGCAGCCCCGGGACAGGGTCCACCGGGGAGCTGTTTTTT. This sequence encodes CASSPGTGSTGELFF.

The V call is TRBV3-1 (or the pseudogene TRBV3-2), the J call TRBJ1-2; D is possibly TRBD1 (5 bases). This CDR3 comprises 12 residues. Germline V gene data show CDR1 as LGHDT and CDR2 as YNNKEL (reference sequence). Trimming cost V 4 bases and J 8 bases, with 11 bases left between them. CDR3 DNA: TGTGCCAGCAGCCCTCAGGGACGGGGCTACACCTTC. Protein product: CASSPQGRGYTF.

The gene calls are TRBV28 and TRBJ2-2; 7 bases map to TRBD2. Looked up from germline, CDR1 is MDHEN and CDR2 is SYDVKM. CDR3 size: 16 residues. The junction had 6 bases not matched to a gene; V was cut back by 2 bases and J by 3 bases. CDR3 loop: CASSLGAGIDTGELFF. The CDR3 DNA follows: TGTGCCAGCAGTTTAGGAGCGGGAATAGACACCGGGGAGCTGTTTTTT.

This CDR3 is CASTETNYGYTF. In nucleotides, the CDR3 is TGTGCCAGCACGGAGACTAACTATGGCTACACCTTC. V and J are TRBV6-6 and TRBJ1-2; no reliable D call. The germline V gene has CDR1 MNHNY and CDR2 SVGAGI (reference sequence). V gave up 7 bases and J gave up 0 bases, with 6 bases separating them. The CDR3 loop spans 12 amino acids.

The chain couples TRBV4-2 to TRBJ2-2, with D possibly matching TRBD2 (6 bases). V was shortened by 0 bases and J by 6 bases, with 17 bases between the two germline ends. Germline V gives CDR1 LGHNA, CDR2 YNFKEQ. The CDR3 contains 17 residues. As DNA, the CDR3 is TGTGCCAGCAGCCAAGAGACGGGGGTAATGGTTTCCGGGGAGCTGTTTTTT. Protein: CASSQETGVMVSGELFF.

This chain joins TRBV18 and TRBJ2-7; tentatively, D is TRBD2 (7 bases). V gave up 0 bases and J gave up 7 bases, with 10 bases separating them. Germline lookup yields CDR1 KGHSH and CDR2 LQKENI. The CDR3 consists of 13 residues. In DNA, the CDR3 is TGTGCCAGCTCACCACCGGAGGGGGGGGAGCAGTACTTC. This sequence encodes CASSPPEGGEQYF.

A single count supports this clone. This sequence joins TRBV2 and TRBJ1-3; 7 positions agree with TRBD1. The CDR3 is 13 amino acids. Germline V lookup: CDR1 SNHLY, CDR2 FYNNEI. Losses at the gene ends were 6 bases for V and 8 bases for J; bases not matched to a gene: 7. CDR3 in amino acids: CASRWQGGYTIYF. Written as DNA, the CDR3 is TGTGCCAGCAGATGGCAGGGGGGATACACCATATATTTT.

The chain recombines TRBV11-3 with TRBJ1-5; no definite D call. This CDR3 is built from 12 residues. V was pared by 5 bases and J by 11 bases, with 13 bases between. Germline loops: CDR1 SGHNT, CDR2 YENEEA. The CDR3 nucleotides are TGTGCCAGCAGCCCCTTTTGGGTGGCCCAGCATTTT. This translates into CASSPFWVAQHF.

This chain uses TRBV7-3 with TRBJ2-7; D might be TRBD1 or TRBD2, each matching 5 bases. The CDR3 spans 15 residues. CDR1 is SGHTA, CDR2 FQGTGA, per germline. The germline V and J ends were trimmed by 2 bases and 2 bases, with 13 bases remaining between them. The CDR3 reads CASSLAGTATYEQYF. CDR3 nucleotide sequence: TGTGCCAGCAGCTTAGCCGGGACGGCTACCTACGAGCAGTACTTC.

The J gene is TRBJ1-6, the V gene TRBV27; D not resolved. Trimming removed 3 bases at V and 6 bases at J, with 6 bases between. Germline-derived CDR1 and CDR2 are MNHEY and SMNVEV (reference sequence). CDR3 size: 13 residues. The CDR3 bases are TGTGCCAGCAGTTTCCGGACTAATTCACCCCTCCACTTT. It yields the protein CASSFRTNSPLHF.

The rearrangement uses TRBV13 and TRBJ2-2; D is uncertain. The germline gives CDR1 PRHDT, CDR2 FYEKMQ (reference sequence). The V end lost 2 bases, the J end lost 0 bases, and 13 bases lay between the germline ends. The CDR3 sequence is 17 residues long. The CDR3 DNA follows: TGTGCCAGCAGCTTAAGATACGTATCGGCGAACACCGGGGAGCTGTTTTTT. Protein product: CASSLRYVSANTGELFF.

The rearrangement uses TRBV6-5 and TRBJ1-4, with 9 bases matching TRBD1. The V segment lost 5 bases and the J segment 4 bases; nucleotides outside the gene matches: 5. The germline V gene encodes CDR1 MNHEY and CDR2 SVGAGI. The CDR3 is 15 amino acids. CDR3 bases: TGTGCCAGCAGTCAGGGACAGGGATTTAATGAAAAACTGTTTTTT. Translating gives CASSQGQGFNEKLFF.

In DNA form, the CDR3 reads TGTGCCAGCAGTGGACAGACGAACACTGAAGCTTTCTTT. Protein product: CASSGQTNTEAFF. The V gene is TRBV5-5, the J gene TRBJ1-1, with D perhaps TRBD1 (6 bases). The CDR3 covers 13 residues. Trimming left V 5 bases short and J 1 base short, with 9 bases between. CDR1 SGHKS and CDR2 YYEKEE come from the germline V gene (reference sequence).

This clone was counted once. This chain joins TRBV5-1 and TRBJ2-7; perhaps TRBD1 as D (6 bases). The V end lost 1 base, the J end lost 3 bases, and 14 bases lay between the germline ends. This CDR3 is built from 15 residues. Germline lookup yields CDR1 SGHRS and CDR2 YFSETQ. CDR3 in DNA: TGCGCCAGCAGCTTGACAGGGACGCCGTACTACGAGCAGTACTTC. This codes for CASSLTGTPYYEQYF.

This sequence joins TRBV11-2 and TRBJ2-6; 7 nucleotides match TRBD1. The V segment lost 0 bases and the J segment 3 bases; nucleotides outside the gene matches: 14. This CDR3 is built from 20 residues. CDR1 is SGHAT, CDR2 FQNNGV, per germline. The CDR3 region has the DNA TGTGCCAGCAGCTTAGACGTTTTTCGGAGAGGGGGCAATGGGGCCAACGTCCTGACTTTC. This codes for CASSLDVFRRGGNGANVLTF.

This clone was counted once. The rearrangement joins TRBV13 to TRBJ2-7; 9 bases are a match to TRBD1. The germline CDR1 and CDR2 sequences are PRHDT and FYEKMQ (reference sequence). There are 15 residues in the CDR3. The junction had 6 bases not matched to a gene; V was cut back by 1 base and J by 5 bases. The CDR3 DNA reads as TGTGCCAGCAGCTTAGACGGGACAGGGAAGAACGAGCAGTACTTC. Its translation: CASSLDGTGKNEQYF.

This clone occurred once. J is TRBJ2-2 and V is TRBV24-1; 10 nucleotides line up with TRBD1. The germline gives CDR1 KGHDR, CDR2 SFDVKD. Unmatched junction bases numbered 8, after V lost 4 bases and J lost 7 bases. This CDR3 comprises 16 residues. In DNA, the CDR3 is TGTGCCACCAGTGACCATGACAGGGGGCGCGGCGGGGAGCTGTTTTTT. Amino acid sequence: CATSDHDRGRGGELFF.

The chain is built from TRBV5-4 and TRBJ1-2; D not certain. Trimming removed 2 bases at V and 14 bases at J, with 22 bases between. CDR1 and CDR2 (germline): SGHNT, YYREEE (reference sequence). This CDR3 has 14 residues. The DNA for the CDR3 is TGTGCCAGCAGCTTATATGGCATTGGGCCCCGAGGGACCTTC. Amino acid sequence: CASSLYGIGPRGTF.

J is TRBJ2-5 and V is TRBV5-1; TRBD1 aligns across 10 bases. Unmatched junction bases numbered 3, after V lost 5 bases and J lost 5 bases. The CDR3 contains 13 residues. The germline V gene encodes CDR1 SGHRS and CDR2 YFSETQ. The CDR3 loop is CASRPTGGETQYF. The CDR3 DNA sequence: TGCGCCAGCAGACCGACAGGGGGCGAGACCCAGTACTTC. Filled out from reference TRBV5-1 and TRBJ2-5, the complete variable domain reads KAGVTQTPRYLIKTRGQQVTLSCSPISGHRSVSWYQQTPGQGLQFLFEYFSETQRNKGNFPGRFSGRQFSNSRSEMNVSTLELGDSALYLCASRPTGGETQYFGPGTRLLVL.

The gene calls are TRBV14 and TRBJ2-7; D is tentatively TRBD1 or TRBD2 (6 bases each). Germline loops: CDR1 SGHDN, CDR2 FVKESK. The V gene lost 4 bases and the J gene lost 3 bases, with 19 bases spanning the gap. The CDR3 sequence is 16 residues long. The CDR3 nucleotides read TGTGCCAGCAGCCGGCGGCTCGGGGGCATTAACTACGAGCAGTACTTC. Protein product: CASSRRLGGINYEQYF.